These 17 T cell receptor beta chains were sequenced from one sample in a study of lung T cells in sarcoidosis with Löfgren's syndrome (dated by TCRdb to the late 2010s). Sequenced using an Illumina MiSeq. The public reads were reprocessed in TCRdb via fastp at Q25 and MiXCR, keeping in-frame beta chains. Rows are combined by CDR3 protein, so each entry shows the most common genes and DNA. The sample contains 55,000 to 80,000 distinct CDR3 sequences, 21% of them found a single time. The ten largest clones take up approximately 2.1% of the sample. Input material: CD4+ T cells from PBMCs. The receptors were gathered from a human donor with sarcoidosis (Löfgren's syndrome or another form), or a control subject (not recorded which).

The chain uses TRBV5-1 and TRBJ2-3; 10 nucleotides align to TRBD1. The germline V gene has CDR1 SGHRS and CDR2 YFSETQ. After removal of 4 bases from V and 2 bases from J, the junction contained 4 bases not matched to a gene. This CDR3 has 15 residues. The DNA of the CDR3 is TGCGCCAGCAGCCCCGGGACAGGGGACACAGATACGCAGTATTTT. This sequence encodes CASSPGTGDTDTQYF.

The J gene is TRBJ2-1, the V gene TRBV10-1; D gene uncertain. Germline loops: CDR1 WNHNN, CDR2 SYGVQD (reference sequence). The CDR3 is 13 amino acids. V was clipped by 0 bases and J by 7 bases, with 7 bases between them. The CDR3 here is CASSESTGNEQFF. CDR3 in DNA: TGCGCCAGCAGTGAGTCGACCGGGAATGAGCAGTTCTTC.

In DNA form, the CDR3 reads TGTGCCAGCGGAGGAGTGCAGGGCACAGATACGCAGTATTTT. It codes for CASGGVQGTDTQYF. This rearrangement joins TRBV7-8 to TRBJ2-3; possible D gene TRBD2, 5 bases. The CDR3 consists of 14 residues. Trimming left V 8 bases short and J 1 base short, with 13 bases between. Germline loops: CDR1 SGHVS, CDR2 FQNEAQ.

This clonotype occurred many times. The V and J genes are TRBV27 and TRBJ2-3; the match to TRBD2 covers 7 bases. CDR3 length: 14 amino acids. Looked up from germline, CDR1 is MNHEY and CDR2 is SMNVEV (reference sequence). Trimming cost V 6 bases and J 1 base; bases outside gene matches: 4. The CDR3 sequence is CASRERGRTDTQYF. For the CDR3, the DNA is TGTGCCAGCAGGGAGCGGGGCCGCACAGATACGCAGTATTTT.

This clonotype qualifies as medium-sized. V usage is TRBV6-1 and J usage is TRBJ1-1, with a tentative D call TRBD1 (6 bases). This CDR3 has 13 residues. Germline loops: CDR1 MNHNS, CDR2 SASEGT. V lost 7 bases and J 1 base, leaving 10 bases between the germline ends. The CDR3 DNA reads TGTGCCAGCAACATGGACAGGAACACTGAAGCTTTCTTT. Translation: CASNMDRNTEAFF.

This clonotype has ten or more counts. The genes are TRBV12-3 or TRBV12-4 and TRBJ1-3; D gene uncertain. The CDR3 is 15 residues long. The germline V and J ends were trimmed by 0 bases and 2 bases, with 8 bases remaining between them. The CDR3 loop reads CASSLAGPTGNTIYF. The CDR3 region has the DNA TGTGCCAGCAGTTTAGCCGGGCCTACTGGAAACACCATATATTTT.

Notes on this clonotype: Since a much larger clone is just one base distant, this may be a read error. The chain uses TRBV28 and TRBJ2-1, with 7 bases lining up with TRBD2. CDR3 size: 14 residues. CDR1 is MDHEN, CDR2 SYDVKM, per germline. The CDR3 sequence: CASSSSGTYSEQFF. CDR3 nucleotide sequence: TGTGCCAGCAGTTCCAGCGGGACTTACAGTGAGCAGTTCTTC.

This clonotype came up many times. The chain links TRBV2 to TRBJ1-5; a weak D match, TRBD1 (6 bases). The CDR3 loop spans 16 amino acids. V was pared by 8 bases and J by 3 bases, with 20 bases between. Per germline, CDR1 SNHLY and CDR2 FYNNEI. As DNA, the CDR3 is TGTGCCAGCCGAGAGACAGGATTAGGGTACAATCAGCCCCAGCATTTT. Encoded protein: CASRETGLGYNQPQHF.

In its sample, this clonotype was seen many times. The chain employs TRBV28 and TRBJ2-7, with 12 bases identical to TRBD1. V dropped 8 bases and J dropped 2; count of bases not matched to a gene: 16. Germline V CDR1 and CDR2: MDHEN, SYDVKM. This CDR3 contains 18 residues. The CDR3 reads CASGYAGTGGKVTYEQYV. The DNA of the CDR3 is TGTGCCAGCGGATATGCCGGGACAGGGGGCAAGGTCACCTACGAGCAGTACGTC.

Ten or more counts support this clonotype. The rearrangement joins TRBV7-2 to TRBJ2-3; a weak D match, TRBD2 (5 bases). The CDR3 totals 14 residues. CDR1 and CDR2 from the germline V gene are SGHTA and FQGNSA. The V end was cut by 0 bases, the J end by 3 bases, with 7 bases between. This chain's CDR3 is CASSLAGATDTQYF. CDR3 DNA: TGTGCCAGCAGCTTAGCGGGAGCTACAGATACGCAGTATTTT. The entire variable domain, with the rest obtained from reference TRBV7-2 and TRBJ2-3, is as follows: GAGVSQSPSNKVTEKGKDVELRCDPISGHTALYWYRQSLGQGLEFLIYFQGNSAPDKSGLPSDRFSAERTGGSVSTLTIQRTQQEDSAVYLCASSLAGATDTQYFGPGTRLTVL.

This rearrangement joins TRBV19 to TRBJ1-2, with 7 bases matching TRBD1. The CDR3 contains 15 residues. Germline trimming cut 3 bases from V and 7 bases from J; bases unmatched to any gene: 11. CDR1 and CDR2 from the germline V gene are LNHDA and SQIVND (reference sequence). CDR3 residues: CASSIGPRGHSGYTF. The CDR3 coding sequence is TGTGCCAGTAGTATCGGCCCAAGGGGGCACTCTGGCTACACCTTC.

This clonotype was recorded a few times. The rearrangement links TRBV19 to TRBJ2-2, with D unresolved. Germline V gene data show CDR1 as LNHDA and CDR2 as SQIVND (reference sequence). CDR3 length: 15 residues. Trimming took off 0 bases at V and 5 bases at J, with 10 bases between the two ends. The CDR3 DNA sequence: TGTGCCAGTAGTATAGAGTTTTCAGGTACCGGGGAGCTGTTTTTT. The encoded protein is CASSIEFSGTGELFF.

The rearrangement joins TRBV18 to TRBJ1-3, with no clear D. The germline V gene has CDR1 KGHSH and CDR2 LQKENI. This CDR3 has 15 amino acids. Trimming removed 10 bases from V and 2 bases from J, with 18 bases in between. For the CDR3, the DNA is TGTGCCAACTCTCCCCTCCAGGAGCCTGGAAACACCATATATTTT. Its protein is CANSPLQEPGNTIYF.

This clonotype was seen more than once but under ten times. V gene TRBV5-4 combines with J gene TRBJ2-3; 7 bases align to TRBD2. Germline V gene sequence: CDR1 SGHNT, CDR2 YYREEE (reference sequence). Germline trimming cut 6 bases from V and 2 bases from J; bases unmatched to any gene: 3. The CDR3 length is 13 residues. The CDR3 loop is CASTSGLTDTQYF. DNA for the CDR3: TGTGCCAGCACTAGCGGCCTCACAGATACGCAGTATTTT.

Comments on this clonotype: A much larger clone lies a single base off, so this may be a read error. J is TRBJ2-1 and V is TRBV7-2; 11 bases are shared with TRBD2. Germline V gene lookup returns CDR1 SGHTA and CDR2 FQGNSA. The CDR3 extends over 16 amino acids. J lost 4 bases, V lost 1 base, and 3 bases had no gene match. The CDR3 spells CASSLVGTSGYNEQFF. The CDR3 DNA is TGTGCCAGCAGCTTAGTCGGGACTAGCGGTTACAATGAGCAGTTCTTC.

On this clonotype: A read error is likely, as this CDR3 ends without the conserved phenylalanine or tryptophan. No DNA is shown, since the ends of the CDR3 on it are uncertain; the CDR3 is the one TCRdb lists. V is TRBV20-1 and J is TRBJ1-1. Germline CDR1 DFQATT, CDR2 SNEGSKA (reference sequence). The CDR3 adds up to 11 amino acids, both ends counted. CDR3 region: CSARDQGSLAS.

The chain has TRBV5-4 and TRBJ1-1, with 9 positions matching TRBD1. The CDR3 totals 14 residues. Unmatched junction bases numbered 2, after V lost 3 bases and J lost 2 bases. Germline loops: CDR1 SGHNT, CDR2 YYREEE (reference sequence). The CDR3 DNA sequence: TGTGCCAGCAGCTATACAGGGGGCAACACTGAAGCTTTCTTT. Translated, it gives CASSYTGGNTEAFF.